This is a list of T cell receptor beta chains from one sample in a study of T cell responses to AZD1222 COVID-19 vaccine. TCRdb's table, derived via immunoSEQ multiplex PCR, lists solely in-frame clones and lacks some. This repertoire shows 140,000 or so clones, roughly 89% found once; its top ten account for approximately 1.5%. The source was peripheral blood, collected on day 0 of AZD1222 vaccination. All receptors come from an adult in good health. CDR3s include the opening cysteine and the closing phenylalanine or tryptophan. D genes are given only for firm matches. Expanded clones get a size class; other rows say once, few or many, or leave the size out.

v_call: TRBV6-6; d_call: .; clone_size: .; j_call: TRBJ1-4; cdr3_nt: TGTGCCAGCATCAACGCGGGCGGAAAGAATGAAAAACTGTTTTTT; cdr3_aa: CASINAGGKNEKLFF
v_call: TRBV19; d_call: .; clone_size: .; j_call: TRBJ2-5; cdr3_nt: TGTGCCAGTAGTTCTGGACGCCAAGAGACCCAGTACTTC; cdr3_aa: CASSSGRQETQYF
v_call: TRBV28; d_call: TRBD1; clone_size: .; j_call: TRBJ1-5; cdr3_nt: TGTGCCAGCAGTCCCGACAGGGGGAGCAATCAGCCCCAGCATTTT; cdr3_aa: CASSPDRGSNQPQHF
v_call: TRBV9; d_call: .; clone_size: .; j_call: TRBJ1-6; cdr3_nt: TGTGCCAGCAGCGTAAATAATTCACCCCTCCACTTT; cdr3_aa: CASSVNNSPLHF
v_call: TRBV14; d_call: .; clone_size: .; j_call: TRBJ1-3; cdr3_nt: TGTGCCAGCAGCAAAGGAGGATCTGGAAACACCATATATTTT; cdr3_aa: CASSKGGSGNTIYF
v_call: TRBV28; d_call: TRBD1; clone_size: once; j_call: TRBJ2-7; cdr3_nt: TGTGCCAGCAGACCGCCGGGACAGGGCTCCTACGAGCAGTACTTC; cdr3_aa: CASRPPGQGSYEQYF
v_call: TRBV30; d_call: .; clone_size: .; j_call: TRBJ1-2; cdr3_nt: TGTGCCTGGAATAAAGCAGGCGGGGGCAACTATGGCTACACCTTC; cdr3_aa: CAWNKAGGGNYGYTF
v_call: TRBV10-3; d_call: TRBD2; clone_size: .; j_call: TRBJ2-7; cdr3_nt: TGTGCCATCGCTGGGGGGGACTACGAGCAGTACTTC; cdr3_aa: CAIAGGDYEQYF
v_call: TRBV5-1; d_call: .; clone_size: .; j_call: TRBJ1-2; cdr3_nt: TGCGCCAGCAGCTTCAGACCCCGCCGGGACTATGGCTACACCTTC; cdr3_aa: CASSFRPRRDYGYTF
v_call: TRBV18; d_call: TRBD2; clone_size: .; j_call: TRBJ2-3; cdr3_nt: TGTGCCAGCTCACCGCCGGCTAGCGGGAGAAGGGATACGCAGTATTTT; cdr3_aa: CASSPPASGRRDTQYF
v_call: TRBV27; d_call: .; clone_size: .; j_call: TRBJ1-5; cdr3_nt: TGTGCCAGCAGCCAAACAGGGAGCAATCAGCCCCAGCATTTT; cdr3_aa: CASSQTGSNQPQHF
v_call: TRBV5-4; d_call: .; clone_size: .; j_call: TRBJ1-3; cdr3_nt: TGTGCCGGACGACAGTTCTCTGGAAACACCATATATTTT; cdr3_aa: CAGRQFSGNTIYF
v_call: TRBV7-9; d_call: .; clone_size: many; j_call: TRBJ2-1; cdr3_nt: TGTGCCAGCAGCCGCAATAAATTAAATGAGCAGTTCTTC; cdr3_aa: CASSRNKLNEQFF
v_call: TRBV6-2/TRBV6-3; d_call: TRBD1; clone_size: once; j_call: TRBJ2-7; cdr3_nt: TGTGCCAGCAGTATGGAATGGGGCAGGGGGCCGTACGAGCAGTACTTC; cdr3_aa: CASSMEWGRGPYEQYF
v_call: TRBV2; d_call: .; clone_size: .; j_call: TRBJ2-7; cdr3_nt: TGTGCCAGCAGTAGCAGAGCCTACGAGCAGTACTTC; cdr3_aa: CASSSRAYEQYF
v_call: TRBV28; d_call: TRBD1; clone_size: once; j_call: TRBJ2-4; cdr3_nt: TGTGCCAGCAGTTTAAGGGGACAGGGGGCCTGGTTC; cdr3_aa: CASSLRGQGAWF
v_call: TRBV30; d_call: .; clone_size: .; j_call: TRBJ1-5; cdr3_nt: TGTGCCTGGAGTGTGGGTACGTACGATCAGCCCCAGCATTTT; cdr3_aa: CAWSVGTYDQPQHF
v_call: TRBV19; d_call: TRBD1; clone_size: .; j_call: TRBJ1-4; cdr3_nt: TGTGCCAGTAGAACCGGGACAGGGAATAGTGAAAAACTGTTTTTT; cdr3_aa: CASRTGTGNSEKLFF
v_call: TRBV7-3; d_call: TRBD1; clone_size: .; j_call: TRBJ1-2; cdr3_nt: TGTGCCAGCAGCTCCGGACAGGGGGATGGCTACACCTTC; cdr3_aa: CASSSGQGDGYTF
v_call: TRBV2; d_call: TRBD1; clone_size: few; j_call: TRBJ1-1; cdr3_nt: TGTGCCAGCAGGCAGGGGGGGGAAGCTTTCTTT; cdr3_aa: CASRQGGEAFF
v_call: TRBV29-1; d_call: TRBD1; clone_size: .; j_call: TRBJ1-2; cdr3_nt: TGCAGCGTTCTGAGTCCCCCGGGACAGGGGGAAGGAATGGAAGGCCCATTC; cdr3_aa: CSVLSPPGQGEGMEGPF
v_call: TRBV5-6; d_call: .; clone_size: once; j_call: TRBJ2-1; cdr3_nt: TGTGCCAGCAGCCCCCGGGGGTTTGAGCAGTTCTTC; cdr3_aa: CASSPRGFEQFF
v_call: TRBV11-2; d_call: .; clone_size: .; j_call: TRBJ1-5; cdr3_nt: TGTGCCAGCAGCACAGATAGCAATCAGCCCCAGCATTTT; cdr3_aa: CASSTDSNQPQHF
v_call: TRBV2; d_call: TRBD1; clone_size: .; j_call: TRBJ1-5; cdr3_nt: TGTGCCAGCACATCGTTGACAGGGGATCAGCCCCAGCATTTT; cdr3_aa: CASTSLTGDQPQHF
v_call: TRBV27; d_call: .; clone_size: .; j_call: TRBJ1-5; cdr3_nt: TGTGCCAGCAGTCCCCGACCCAGAGATCAGCCCCAGCATTTT; cdr3_aa: CASSPRPRDQPQHF
v_call: TRBV2; d_call: .; clone_size: few; j_call: TRBJ2-7; cdr3_nt: TGTGCCAGCAGGTTAAGGGGTGTAGAGTACTTC; cdr3_aa: CASRLRGVEYF
v_call: TRBV4-2; d_call: .; clone_size: .; j_call: TRBJ2-7; cdr3_nt: TGTGCCAGCAGCCAAGGTCCTTCCTACGAGCAGTACTTC; cdr3_aa: CASSQGPSYEQYF
v_call: TRBV28; d_call: TRBD1; clone_size: once; j_call: TRBJ1-1; cdr3_nt: TGTGCCAGCAGTTTACAGGGGGGGGAGGTGTACACTGAAGCTTTCTTT; cdr3_aa: CASSLQGGEVYTEAFF
v_call: TRBV6-6; d_call: .; clone_size: once; j_call: TRBJ1-2; cdr3_nt: TGTGCCAGCAAGACCCATGGAGGCGCGGGTGGCTACACCTTC; cdr3_aa: CASKTHGGAGGYTF
v_call: TRBV9; d_call: TRBD1; clone_size: .; j_call: TRBJ1-2; cdr3_nt: TGTGCCAGCAGCGCCGACTTTGGACAGGGGGCTGTAAACTATGGCTACACCTTC; cdr3_aa: CASSADFGQGAVNYGYTF
v_call: TRBV4-1; d_call: .; clone_size: .; j_call: TRBJ1-6; cdr3_nt: TGCGCCAGCAGCCAAGTGGCCTTCGGCTCTTCACCCCTCCACTTT; cdr3_aa: CASSQVAFGSSPLHF
v_call: TRBV18; d_call: TRBD2; clone_size: .; j_call: TRBJ2-1; cdr3_nt: TGTGCCAGCTCAACTAGCGGACACAATGAGCAGTTCTTC; cdr3_aa: CASSTSGHNEQFF
v_call: TRBV29-1; d_call: .; clone_size: .; j_call: TRBJ2-7; cdr3_nt: TGCAGCGTTGTGGAGGGGAGGTACGAGCAGTACTTC; cdr3_aa: CSVVEGRYEQYF
v_call: TRBV10-2; d_call: .; clone_size: .; j_call: TRBJ2-5; cdr3_nt: TGCGCCAGCAGTGAGTCCGAGACCCAGTACTTC; cdr3_aa: CASSESETQYF
v_call: TRBV2; d_call: TRBD1; clone_size: once; j_call: TRBJ1-6; cdr3_nt: TGTGCCAGCAGTGAACAGGGGGCTTCACCCCTCCACTTT; cdr3_aa: CASSEQGASPLHF
v_call: TRBV6-6; d_call: TRBD2; clone_size: .; j_call: TRBJ2-2; cdr3_nt: TGTGCCAGCTGCCGGCTAGCGGACACCGGGGAGCTGTTTTTT; cdr3_aa: CASCRLADTGELFF
v_call: TRBV6-4; d_call: .; clone_size: .; j_call: TRBJ1-6; cdr3_nt: TGTGCCAGCAGTGAGGAGGGAGCCAATTCACCCCTCCACTTT; cdr3_aa: CASSEEGANSPLHF
v_call: TRBV12-5; d_call: .; clone_size: once; j_call: TRBJ1-4; cdr3_nt: TGTGCTAGTGGTTTTCTCGCAGCTAATGAAAAACTGTTTTTT; cdr3_aa: CASGFLAANEKLFF
v_call: TRBV15; d_call: .; clone_size: .; j_call: TRBJ1-5; cdr3_nt: TGTGCCACCAGCAGTCACAGAGCTTATAGCAATCAGCCCCAGCATTTT; cdr3_aa: CATSSHRAYSNQPQHF
v_call: TRBV12-3/TRBV12-4; d_call: .; clone_size: .; j_call: TRBJ2-7; cdr3_nt: TGTGCCAGCAGACTCAACTTTGACGGGGAGCAGTACTTC; cdr3_aa: CASRLNFDGEQYF
v_call: TRBV5-1; d_call: .; clone_size: .; j_call: TRBJ1-4; cdr3_nt: TGCGCCAGCAGAGATGAGGCAGGGGAAAAACTGTTTTTT; cdr3_aa: CASRDEAGEKLFF
v_call: TRBV18; d_call: .; clone_size: .; j_call: TRBJ1-4; cdr3_nt: TGTGCCAGCTCACCGGGGTCAACTAATGAAAAACTGTTTTTT; cdr3_aa: CASSPGSTNEKLFF
v_call: TRBV5-1; d_call: .; clone_size: .; j_call: TRBJ2-1; cdr3_nt: TGCGCCAGCCGCCAGATAACTATGGGGGGAGAGCAGTTCTTC; cdr3_aa: CASRQITMGGEQFF
v_call: TRBV7-6; d_call: TRBD1; clone_size: .; j_call: TRBJ2-2; cdr3_nt: TGTGCCAGCAGCTTAGGGGGACAGGGTAGACCGAGGTACACCGGGGAGCTGTTTTTT; cdr3_aa: CASSLGGQGRPRYTGELFF
v_call: TRBV9; d_call: .; clone_size: .; j_call: TRBJ1-1; cdr3_nt: TGTGCCAGCAGCGTAGGGGCGGGACGGGTGAACACTGAAGCTTTCTTT; cdr3_aa: CASSVGAGRVNTEAFF
v_call: TRBV7-9; d_call: .; clone_size: .; j_call: TRBJ1-1; cdr3_nt: TGTGCCAGCAGCTTGTCGGCAGCTGAAGCTTTCTTT; cdr3_aa: CASSLSAAEAFF
v_call: TRBV19; d_call: .; clone_size: .; j_call: TRBJ2-1; cdr3_nt: TGTGCCAGTAGTATTGTTGGTAACTCCTACAATGAGCAGTTCTTC; cdr3_aa: CASSIVGNSYNEQFF
v_call: TRBV5-1; d_call: TRBD1; clone_size: .; j_call: TRBJ1-1; cdr3_nt: TGCGCCAGCAGCCCGCAGACAGGGACGAAGGAAGCTTTCTTT; cdr3_aa: CASSPQTGTKEAFF
v_call: TRBV30; d_call: TRBD1; clone_size: .; j_call: TRBJ1-4; cdr3_nt: TGTGCCTGGAGCGAGGACAGGGAAGGGGAAAAACTGTTTTTT; cdr3_aa: CAWSEDREGEKLFF
v_call: TRBV6-6; d_call: TRBD1; clone_size: .; j_call: TRBJ2-4; cdr3_nt: TGTGCCAGCAGTCCCGTCCCGGGACAGGGGGCAGGGGCAAACATTCAGTACTTC; cdr3_aa: CASSPVPGQGAGANIQYF
v_call: TRBV4-1; d_call: .; clone_size: .; j_call: TRBJ2-7; cdr3_nt: TGCGCCAGCAGCCAAACTACTTCCCCCTCCTACGAGCAGTACTTC; cdr3_aa: CASSQTTSPSYEQYF
v_call: TRBV5-1; d_call: TRBD1; clone_size: .; j_call: TRBJ2-1; cdr3_nt: TGCGCCAGCAGCTTCGGGACAGGGGATGATGAGCAGTTCTTC; cdr3_aa: CASSFGTGDDEQFF
v_call: TRBV6-1; d_call: .; clone_size: .; j_call: TRBJ1-2; cdr3_nt: TGTGCCAGCAGTGAAACCGTGGGGAACTATGGCTACACCTTC; cdr3_aa: CASSETVGNYGYTF
v_call: TRBV29-1; d_call: .; clone_size: .; j_call: TRBJ1-2; cdr3_nt: TGCAGCGTTCGGCAGGATCATTATGGCTACACCTTC; cdr3_aa: CSVRQDHYGYTF
v_call: TRBV5-1; d_call: .; clone_size: .; j_call: TRBJ2-2; cdr3_nt: TGCGCCAGCAGCCCCAACAGGGAGAACACCGGGGAGCTGTTTTTT; cdr3_aa: CASSPNRENTGELFF